The T cell receptor (beta chain) described here comes from a study of cytomegalovirus exposure and HLA in healthy donors. As for the donors, each was a healthy bone marrow donor. CDR3 length: 14 residues. Germline V lookup: CDR1 SQVTM, CDR2 ANQGSEA. Trimming left V 6 bases short and J 6 bases short, with 21 bases between. This clone was seen more than once but under ten times. The primer mix had 60 Vbeta and 13 Jbeta primers. Authors' methods: About 12 million shared chains were among the about 80 million unique TCR beta chains that a later analysis counted. Sequenced by immunoSEQ multiplex PCR; TCRdb stores in-frame clones only, minus some. V and J calls plus clone size are reproduced from that table; the DNA served to infer D and trimming. The sample includes around 94,000 clones, approximately 77% of them seen just once.

The sample consisted of PBMCs. This TCR came from a human donor in good health. The rearrangement joins TRBV29-1 to TRBJ2-7; D not resolved. The CDR3 region is CSVGNPGSAPEQYF. As DNA, the CDR3 is TGCAGCGTAGGTAACCCGGGTAGTGCCCCCGAGCAGTACTTC.